The clone carrying this T cell receptor beta chain was picked up many times. Time point indicated: before trial treatment. This sample is part of a study of low-dose radiotherapy and immunotherapy resistance in tumors. At the level of the study: A dose of 0.5 Gy per fraction was delivered to Cohort 1 every 2 weeks, for a total of 6.5 Gy. Intravenous administration to patients comprised nivolumab at 240 mg every two weeks and ipilimumab at 1 mg/kg every six weeks.

PCR amplification of the TCRs was performed with Phusion for 15 to 25 PCR cycles, and it relied on a constant-region primer together with a V-primer adapter. mRNA isolates were amplified via in vitro transcription. TCRdb itself ran the reads through MiXCR, one entry per CDR3 protein. The repertoire has some 45,000 distinct CDR3 sequences, 12% of them found once; the top ten carry roughly 6.2%. CDR3 length: 13 residues. Germline assignment: CDR1 SQVTM and CDR2 ANQGSEA. Trimming cost V 4 bases and J 2 bases; bases outside gene matches: 1. The chain couples TRBV29-1 to TRBJ2-5, with 10 positions matching TRBD1. Sequenced here: PBMCs, sampled before treatment. This clonotype was sampled from a female donor with ovarian cancer. The CDR3 spells CSVGGQGQETQYF. The CDR3 DNA sequence: TGCAGCGTTGGGGGACAGGGGCAAGAGACCCAGTACTTC.